This T cell receptor (beta chain) was sequenced during a study of beta chain features in type 1 diabetes. Study details: Examined across all samples were 90 million to 130 million sorted cells. Study observations and caveats: No resolution was reached here on whether HLA type influences TCRB rearrangement. Researchers reported that naive, central memory and Treg TCRB repertoires appeared more similar in patients than in healthy donors.

All of the isolated RNA was reverse transcribed, so expressed TCRB transcripts were sequenced. Measured with immunoSEQ multiplex PCR; TCRdb has only the in-frame clones, and not every one. Of about 620,000 clones detected, roughly a sixth appear once; the ten largest clones hold around 0.1%. The sample holds a few counts of this clone. Its antigen is not identified. The CDR3 spans 16 residues. Germline V gene data show CDR1 as LNHNV and CDR2 as YYDKDF (reference sequence). Trimming stripped 3 bases from V and 6 bases from J, with 21 bases between. Each of the CD4+ naive, central memory, regulatory and stem cell-like memory populations was sorted via CD45RO/CCR7/CD25/CD127/CD95/CD27.

Sample: naive CD4+ T cells from blood. The receptor was derived from a man aged 18 to 29 in good health. The chain couples TRBV15 to TRBJ2-7; D is possibly TRBD2 (6 bases). CDR3 sequence (DNA): TGTGCCACCAGCAGGGAAGTTAGCGGTACTCTTGTCGAGCAGTACTTC. This encodes CATSREVSGTLVEQYF.